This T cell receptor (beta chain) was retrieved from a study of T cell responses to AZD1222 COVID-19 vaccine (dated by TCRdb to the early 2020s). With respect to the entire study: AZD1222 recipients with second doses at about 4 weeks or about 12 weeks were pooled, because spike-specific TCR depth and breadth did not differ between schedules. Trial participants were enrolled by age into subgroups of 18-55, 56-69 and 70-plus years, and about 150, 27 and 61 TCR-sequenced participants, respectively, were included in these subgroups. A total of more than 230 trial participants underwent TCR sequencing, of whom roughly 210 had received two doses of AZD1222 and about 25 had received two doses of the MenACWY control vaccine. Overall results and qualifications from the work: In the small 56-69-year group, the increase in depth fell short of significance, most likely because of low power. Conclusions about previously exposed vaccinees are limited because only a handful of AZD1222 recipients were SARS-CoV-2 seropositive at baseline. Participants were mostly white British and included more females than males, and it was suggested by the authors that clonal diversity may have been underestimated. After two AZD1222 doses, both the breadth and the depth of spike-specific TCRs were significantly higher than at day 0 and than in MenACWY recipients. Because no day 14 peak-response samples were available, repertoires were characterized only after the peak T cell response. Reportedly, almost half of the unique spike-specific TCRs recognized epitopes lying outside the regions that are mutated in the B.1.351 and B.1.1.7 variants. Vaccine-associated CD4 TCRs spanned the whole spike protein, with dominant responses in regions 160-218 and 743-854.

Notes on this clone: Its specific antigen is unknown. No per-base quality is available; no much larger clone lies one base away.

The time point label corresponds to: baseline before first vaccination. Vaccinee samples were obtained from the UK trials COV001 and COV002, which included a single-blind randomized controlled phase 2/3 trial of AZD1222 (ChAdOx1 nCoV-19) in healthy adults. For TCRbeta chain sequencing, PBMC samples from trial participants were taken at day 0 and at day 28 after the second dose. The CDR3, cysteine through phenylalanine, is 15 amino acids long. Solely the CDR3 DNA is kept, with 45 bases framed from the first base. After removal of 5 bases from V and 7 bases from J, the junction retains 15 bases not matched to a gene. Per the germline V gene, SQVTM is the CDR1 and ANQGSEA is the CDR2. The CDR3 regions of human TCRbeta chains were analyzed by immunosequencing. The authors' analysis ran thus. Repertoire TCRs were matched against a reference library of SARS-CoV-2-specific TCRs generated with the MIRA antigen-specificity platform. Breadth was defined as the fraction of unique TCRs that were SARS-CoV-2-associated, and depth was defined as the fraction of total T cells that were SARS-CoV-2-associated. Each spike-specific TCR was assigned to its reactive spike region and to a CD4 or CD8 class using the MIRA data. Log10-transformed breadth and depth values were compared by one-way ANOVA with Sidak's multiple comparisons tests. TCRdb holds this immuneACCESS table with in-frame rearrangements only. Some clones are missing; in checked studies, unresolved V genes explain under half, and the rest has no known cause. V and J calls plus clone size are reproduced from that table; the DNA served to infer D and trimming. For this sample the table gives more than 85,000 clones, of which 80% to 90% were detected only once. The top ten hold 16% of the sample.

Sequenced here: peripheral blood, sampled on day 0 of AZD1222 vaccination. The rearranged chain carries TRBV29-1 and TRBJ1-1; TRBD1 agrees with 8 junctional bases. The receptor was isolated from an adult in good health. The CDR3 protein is CSVCLRDRGYGEAFF. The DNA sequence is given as TGCAGCGTTTGCCTGCGCGACAGGGGATATGGTGAAGCTTTCTTT.